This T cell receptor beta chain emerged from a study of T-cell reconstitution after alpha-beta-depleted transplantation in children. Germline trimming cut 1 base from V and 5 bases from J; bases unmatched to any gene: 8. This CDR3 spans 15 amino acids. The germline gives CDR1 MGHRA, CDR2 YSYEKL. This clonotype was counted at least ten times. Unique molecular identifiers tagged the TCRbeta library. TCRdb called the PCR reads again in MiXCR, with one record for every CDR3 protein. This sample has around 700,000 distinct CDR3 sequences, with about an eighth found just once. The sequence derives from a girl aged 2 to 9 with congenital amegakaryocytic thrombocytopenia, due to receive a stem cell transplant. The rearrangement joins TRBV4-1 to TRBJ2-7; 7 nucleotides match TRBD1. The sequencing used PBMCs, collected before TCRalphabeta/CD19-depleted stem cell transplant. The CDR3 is CASSQVVGGLDEQYF. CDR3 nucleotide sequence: TGCGCCAGCAGCCAAGTGGTAGGGGGCCTGGACGAGCAGTACTTC.